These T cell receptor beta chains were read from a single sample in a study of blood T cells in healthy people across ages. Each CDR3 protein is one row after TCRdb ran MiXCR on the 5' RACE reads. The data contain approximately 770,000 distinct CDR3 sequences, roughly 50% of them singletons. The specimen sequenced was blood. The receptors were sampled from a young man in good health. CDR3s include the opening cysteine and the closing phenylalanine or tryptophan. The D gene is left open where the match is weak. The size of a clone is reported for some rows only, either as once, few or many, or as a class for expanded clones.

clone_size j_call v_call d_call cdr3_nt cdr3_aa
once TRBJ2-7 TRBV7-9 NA TGTGCCAGCAGCTTAGGGGGAAGACCCTACAATGAGCAGTACTTC CASSLGGRPYNEQYF
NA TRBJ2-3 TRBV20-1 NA TGCAGTGCTAAGAAGGCTCTCGGAGGCACAGATACGCAGTATTTT CSAKKALGGTDTQYF
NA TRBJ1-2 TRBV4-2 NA TGTGCCAGCAGCCAAGTACCGGGGGACGACTATGGCTACACCTTC CASSQVPGDDYGYTF
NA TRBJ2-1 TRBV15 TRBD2 TGTGCCACCAGCGGAAATGCCCGCACACTAGCGAAGCACAATGAGCAGTTCTTC CATSGNARTLAKHNEQFF
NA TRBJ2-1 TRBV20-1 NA TGCAGTGCTAATAAGATACAGGGTTCTCTCAATGAGCAGTTCTTC CSANKIQGSLNEQFF
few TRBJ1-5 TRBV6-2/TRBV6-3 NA TGTGCCAGCAGTTTAGGAGGGCTAAATCAGCCCCAGCATTTT CASSLGGLNQPQHF
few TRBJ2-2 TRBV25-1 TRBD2 TGTGCCAGCAGTGAGGTCGTTCGGGGGAGCGGGGCCACCGGGGAGCTGTTTTTT CASSEVVRGSGATGELFF
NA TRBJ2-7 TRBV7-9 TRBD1 TGTGCCAGCAGCCCATTGGGACAGGCCATAGGATACGGCGAGCAGTACTTC CASSPLGQAIGYGEQYF
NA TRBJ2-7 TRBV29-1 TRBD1 TGCAGCGTAATCCGGACAGGGTTCGACGAGCAGTACTTC CSVIRTGFDEQYF
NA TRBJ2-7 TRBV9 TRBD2 TGTGCCAGCAGCACGCCGGGGCGGGAGGCCCCCTACGAGCAGTACTTC CASSTPGREAPYEQYF
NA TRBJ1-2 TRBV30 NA TGTGCCTGGACCAGGGGCAACTATGGCTACACCTTC CAWTRGNYGYTF
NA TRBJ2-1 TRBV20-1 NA TGCAGTGCTTCCACCGGGACTGGGTTCTACAATGAGCAGTTCTTC CSASTGTGFYNEQFF
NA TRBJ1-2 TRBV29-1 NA TGCAGCGCCACTGGGCAGGCGACCCTGGGATACACCTTC CSATGQATLGYTF
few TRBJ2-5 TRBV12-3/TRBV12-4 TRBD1 TGTGCCAGCAGGGGACAGGACCAAGAGACCCAGTACTTC CASRGQDQETQYF
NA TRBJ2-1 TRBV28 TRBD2 TGTGCCAGCAGGAGGACTAGCGGGAGGGCCTTGTTGGATGAGCAGTTCTTC CASRRTSGRALLDEQFF
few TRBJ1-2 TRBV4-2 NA TGTGCCAGCAGCCAACAGACGGATCTCTACTATGGCTACACCTTC CASSQQTDLYYGYTF
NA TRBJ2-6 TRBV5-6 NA TGTGCCAGCAGTTTTCGGCGCGGGCAGGCTGGGGCCAACGTCCTGACTTTC CASSFRRGQAGANVLTF
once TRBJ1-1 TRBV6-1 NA TGTGCCAGCAGTGAAGCCATATGGACCCTAAAGGCCATGAACACTGAAGCTTTCTTT CASSEAIWTLKAMNTEAFF
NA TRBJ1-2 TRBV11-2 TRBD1 TGTGCCAGCGGACCTACAGGGGAGGTCCTCTATGGCTACACCTTC CASGPTGEVLYGYTF
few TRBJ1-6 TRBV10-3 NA TGTGCCATCAGTCTTCGTGATTTGGATTCACCCCTCCACTTT CAISLRDLDSPLHF
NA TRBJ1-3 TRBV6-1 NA TGTGCCAGCAGTGTGGGGGTCTGGGACACCATATATTTT CASSVGVWDTIYF
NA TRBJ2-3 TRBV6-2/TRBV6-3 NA TGTGCCAGCACCTCGCCTCGGACTCGCACCACAGATACGCAGTATTTT CASTSPRTRTTDTQYF
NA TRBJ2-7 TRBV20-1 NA TGCAGTGCTTCCCCTGACGGCGGTCGTGGCAACGAGCAGTACTTC CSASPDGGRGNEQYF
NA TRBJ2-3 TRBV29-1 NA TGCAGCGTTGGGACAATACTCACAGATACGCAGTATTTT CSVGTILTDTQYF
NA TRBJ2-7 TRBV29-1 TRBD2 TGCAGCGTTGAATCTAGCGGGGGCTACGAGCAGTACTTC CSVESSGGYEQYF
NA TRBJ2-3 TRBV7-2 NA TGTGCCAGCAGCTTTGGGACGATAGCCGGAACAGATACGCAGTATTTT CASSFGTIAGTDTQYF
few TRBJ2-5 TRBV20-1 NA TGCAGTGCTAGATGGACAAGCGAGACCCAGTACTTC CSARWTSETQYF
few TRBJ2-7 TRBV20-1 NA TGCAGTGCTAGAAGAATCGGACCTTACGAGCAGTACTTC CSARRIGPYEQYF
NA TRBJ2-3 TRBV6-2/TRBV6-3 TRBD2 TGTGCCAGCAGTTACTCGACCGGGAGGGCCACAGATACGCAGTATTTT CASSYSTGRATDTQYF
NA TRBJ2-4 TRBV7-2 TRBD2 TGTGCCAGCAGCCCGGGCGCTAGCGGGGTGGCTGTTCAGTACTTC CASSPGASGVAVQYF
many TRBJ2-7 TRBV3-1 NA TGTGCCAGCAGCCAAAACATCTACGAGCAGTACTTC CASSQNIYEQYF
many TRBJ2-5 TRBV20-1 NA TGCAGTGCTAGAGGGATCGGACGGGGGAAAGAGACCCAGTACTTC CSARGIGRGKETQYF
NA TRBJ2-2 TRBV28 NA TGTGCCAGCAGGAGGGGTCAGGCATTCGGGGAGCTGTTTTTT CASRRGQAFGELFF
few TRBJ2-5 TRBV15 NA TGTGCCACCAGCAGAGATCTAGGGGTACAGACCCAGTACTTC CATSRDLGVQTQYF
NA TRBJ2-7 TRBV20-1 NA TGCAGTGCTCCCGGGGACTCCTACGAGCAGTACTTC CSAPGDSYEQYF
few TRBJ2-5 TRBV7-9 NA TGTGCCAGCAGCCTCCGGGACAAGGAAGAGACCCAGTACTTC CASSLRDKEETQYF
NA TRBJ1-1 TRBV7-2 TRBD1 TGTGCCAGCAGCTTTCGACAGGGTGGGGGCACTGAAGCTTTCTTT CASSFRQGGGTEAFF